The rows below give T cell receptor beta chains drawn from one sample of a study of shared T cell receptors in the human thymus. Data came from immunoSEQ multiplex PCR; TCRdb stores just in-frame clones and leaves some out. Of about 380,000 clones in the sample, over 90% are singletons; the top ten hold approximately 0.02%. The sample taken for sequencing was thymocytes. These receptors all stem from a human donor. Each CDR3 is given with its conserved first and last residue. The D gene is left open where the match is weak. A clone size is listed for some rows: how often the clone was seen (once, few, many), or a class if it is expanded.

d_gene,v_gene,abundance,j_gene,CDR3nt,CDR3aa
.,TRBV5-6,.,TRBJ1-5,TGTGCCAGCAGCTTCGGGACCGGAGTAAATCAGCCCCAGCATTTT,CASSFGTGVNQPQHF
.,TRBV23-1,.,TRBJ2-7,TGCGCCAGCAGTCAATCCGTATACGAGCAGTACTTC,CASSQSVYEQYF
TRBD2,TRBV5-1,.,TRBJ2-5,TGCGCCAGCAGGGAGGGAGGGTTACTAGGAGAGACCCAGTACTTC,CASREGGLLGETQYF
.,TRBV7-8,once,TRBJ2-7,TGTGCCAGCAGCTTCAGTCCCAACTACGAGCAGTACTTC,CASSFSPNYEQYF
.,TRBV28,.,TRBJ1-3,TGTGCCAGCAGTTCCACCCGGGGGGCCACCTCTGGAAACACCATATATTTT,CASSSTRGATSGNTIYF
.,TRBV18,.,TRBJ2-7,TGTGCCAGCTCACCACCGAGGGGACGGACAGAGATCTCCTACGAGCAGTACTTC,CASSPPRGRTEISYEQYF
.,TRBV11-2,.,TRBJ2-3,TGTGCCAGCAGCCCCTCGCAGGCGCCCTCCAGCACAGATACGCAGTATTTT,CASSPSQAPSSTDTQYF
TRBD2,TRBV7-9,.,TRBJ2-1,TGTGCCAGCAGCTTCACTAGCGGGGACTACAATGAGCAGTTCTTC,CASSFTSGDYNEQFF
.,TRBV6-5,.,TRBJ1-1,TGTGCCAGCAGTTCTACGGGCCAATATCGCACTGAAGCTTTCTTT,CASSSTGQYRTEAFF
.,TRBV15,.,TRBJ2-1,TGTGCCACCAGCAGAGATCACGGGAGCTCCTACAATGAGCAGTTCTTC,CATSRDHGSSYNEQFF
TRBD2,TRBV28,once,TRBJ2-1,TGTGCCAGCAGCCCGGGCCTGGCTAGCGGTCACTCGGGGGAGTTCTTC,CASSPGLASGHSGEFF
.,TRBV7-9,.,TRBJ1-1,TGTGCCAGCAGCTGGGGAGGGACCGAAGCTTTCTTT,CASSWGGTEAFF
.,TRBV27,.,TRBJ1-2,TGTGCCAGCAGTCCCCGGGGGCTGGTCTATGGCTACACCTTC,CASSPRGLVYGYTF
TRBD1,TRBV7-3,.,TRBJ1-2,TGTGCCAGCAGCTTTACAGGGGGCAATGGCTACACCTTC,CASSFTGGNGYTF
.,TRBV5-1,.,TRBJ2-1,TGCGCCAGCAGCTTGGAAAGGGGCGCGGGGCAGTTCTTC,CASSLERGAGQFF
.,TRBV9,.,TRBJ2-2,TGTGCCAGCAGCGTCGGACAGAACACCGGGGAGCTGTTTTTT,CASSVGQNTGELFF
.,TRBV28,.,TRBJ2-7,TGTGCCAGCAGACCACCCTGGCCGGAGGGGGACCCCCCGGGCGAGCAGTACTTC,CASRPPWPEGDPPGEQYF
.,TRBV28,.,TRBJ1-2,TGTGCCAGCAGAATACCCAACTATGGCTACACCTTC,CASRIPNYGYTF
TRBD1,TRBV5-1,.,TRBJ2-4,TGCGCCAGCAGCCCCAAGAGGGACAGGGGGCGTTTGGCCAAAAACATTCAGTACTTC,CASSPKRDRGRLAKNIQYF
TRBD1,TRBV7-6,.,TRBJ2-2,TGTGCCAGCAGCTTATTGGGACAGGGCAACACCGGGGAGCTGTTTTTT,CASSLLGQGNTGELFF
TRBD2,TRBV4-3,.,TRBJ2-7,TGCGCCAGCAGCGCAGTCCAAATACGGGCTAGCGGGACCTACGAGCAGTACTTC,CASSAVQIRASGTYEQYF
.,TRBV7-8,.,TRBJ1-4,TGTGCCAGCAGCGGAGAGGGCACGCCAGGAGAAAAACTGTTTTTT,CASSGEGTPGEKLFF
TRBD2,TRBV7-2,.,TRBJ2-1,TGTGCCAGCAGCCTGGGACTAGCGCCGAATTGGGGCTCCTACAATGAGCAGTTCTTC,CASSLGLAPNWGSYNEQFF
TRBD1,TRBV27,.,TRBJ1-2,TGTGCCAGCAGTCCCAACCGGGACAGGGGCCGAGGGGGCTACACCTTC,CASSPNRDRGRGGYTF
.,TRBV5-5,.,TRBJ1-2,TGTGCCAGCAGCGCTGACAATTTTTCCTATGGCTACACCTTC,CASSADNFSYGYTF
.,TRBV2,.,TRBJ1-4,TGTGCCAGCAGGAGGGAAAAACTGTTTTTT,CASRREKLFF
.,TRBV5-1,.,TRBJ2-1,TGCGCCAGCAGCGACCTACTAGTTTGGTCCTACAATGAGCAGTTCTTC,CASSDLLVWSYNEQFF
.,TRBV4-1,.,TRBJ2-3,TGCGCCAGCAGCCCCCTGGGACACCCCGCAGATACGCAGTATTTT,CASSPLGHPADTQYF
.,TRBV4-2,.,TRBJ2-7,TGTGCCAGCAGCCAAGAAAGGCCCGGGGCCATCTACGAGCAGTACTTC,CASSQERPGAIYEQYF
TRBD2,TRBV28,once,TRBJ2-1,TGTGCCAGCAGCCAGCGGGAGGGCCTACTCCATGAGCAGTTCTTC,CASSQREGLLHEQFF
TRBD2,TRBV7-8,.,TRBJ2-1,TGTGCCAGCAGCCCCCCGTTGGGCGGGAGGGATCATGAGCAGTTCTTC,CASSPPLGGRDHEQFF